A single sample gave rise to the 25 T cell receptor beta chains below, sequenced in a study of blood T cell repertoires in COVID-19. Some clones are missing from TCRdb's copy, which holds only in-frame ones; the method was immunoSEQ multiplex PCR. This table holds 180,000 or so clones, 85% to 90% found once. Sequencing was performed on peripheral blood. The receptors here all came from a woman aged 80 or over in a cohort sampled during active or convalescent COVID-19.

V is TRBV10-3 and J is TRBJ1-3; D might be TRBD1 (6 bases). Germline CDR1 reads ENHRY; CDR2 reads SYGVKD. The CDR3 has 14 residues. V lost 3 bases, J lost 9 bases, and 15 bases lay in between. This CDR3 reads CAISEAGGGVTIYF. In nucleotides, the CDR3 is TGTGCCATCAGTGAAGCCGGGGGGGGCGTCACCATATATTTT.

The J gene is TRBJ2-2, the V gene TRBV28; D is uncertain. CDR1 and CDR2 from the germline V gene are MDHEN and SYDVKM. The CDR3 sequence is 16 residues long. Trimming pared 7 bases from V and 0 bases from J, leaving 15 bases between. As DNA, the CDR3 is TGTGCCAGCACCAAAACGAACAACGCGAACACCGGGGAGCTGTTTTTT. Translation gives CASTKTNNANTGELFF.

The chain links TRBV24-1 to TRBJ2-3; 13 positions agree with TRBD2. The CDR3 length is 16 residues. Trimming at V came to 7 bases and at J to 6 bases, leaving 9 bases not matched to a gene. Germline values: CDR1 KGHDR, CDR2 SFDVKD. The CDR3 nucleotides read TGTGCCACCAGCACCCCGGGACTAGCGGGGACTGATACGCAGTATTTT. Its translation: CATSTPGLAGTDTQYF.

This clone came up once. The rearrangement joins TRBV6-5 to TRBJ1-4; D is undetermined. The germline CDR1 and CDR2 sequences are MNHEY and SVGAGI. V was clipped by 6 bases and J by 7 bases, with 12 bases between them. The CDR3 loop spans 13 amino acids. CDR3 protein: CASRKSAIEKLFF. The CDR3 nucleotides are TGTGCCAGCAGAAAATCCGCGATTGAAAAACTGTTTTTT.

The CDR3 spells CASSLASGGPGTQYF. The CDR3 DNA follows: TGTGCCAGCAGCTTGGCTAGCGGGGGCCCAGGTACGCAGTATTTT. The V and J genes are TRBV13 and TRBJ2-3, with 10 bases matching TRBD2. The CDR3 has 15 amino acids. Trimming at V came to 3 bases and at J to 8 bases, leaving 8 bases not matched to a gene. Looked up from germline, CDR1 is PRHDT and CDR2 is FYEKMQ (reference sequence).

This CDR3 is CASSQDNRASNQPQHF. CDR3 bases: TGCGCCAGCAGCCAAGATAACAGGGCAAGCAATCAGCCCCAGCATTTT. The chain couples TRBV4-1 to TRBJ1-5, with D possibly TRBD1 on 6 matching bases. CDR1 and CDR2 from the germline V gene are MGHRA and YSYEKL. With 0 bases removed from V and 1 base from J, the gap between germline ends came to 10 bases. CDR3 length: 16 residues.

The genes are TRBV5-6 and TRBJ2-2, with D tentatively TRBD1 (5 bases). This CDR3 comprises 14 residues. Looked up from germline, CDR1 is SGHDT and CDR2 is YYEEEE. The V gene lost 3 bases and the J gene lost 1 base, with 7 bases spanning the gap. The CDR3 nucleotides are TGTGCCAGCAGCTGGGGCGGGAACACCGGGGAGCTGTTTTTT. Translation gives CASSWGGNTGELFF.

This clone showed up just once. The rearrangement joins TRBV28 to TRBJ2-7; tentative D call: TRBD2 (5 bases). Deletions cut 6 bases from V and 2 bases from J, with 17 bases between. The CDR3 runs 15 residues. Germline CDR1 reads MDHEN; CDR2 reads SYDVKM. CDR3 sequence (DNA): TGTGCCAGCAGCCCGAGGGTGTGGCAAACCTACGAGCAGTACTTC. Protein product: CASSPRVWQTYEQYF. The full variable domain, in which reference TRBV28 and TRBJ2-7 provide the parts outside the CDR3, is DVKVTQSSRYLVKRTGEKVFLECVQDMDHENMFWYRQDPGLGLRLIYFSYDVKMKEKGDIPEGYSVSREKKERFSLILESASTNQTSMYLCASSPRVWQTYEQYFGPGTRLTVT.

This chain links TRBV3-1 (or the pseudogene TRBV3-2) with TRBJ1-5; 10 nucleotides match TRBD1. V was clipped by 3 bases and J by 3 bases; unmatched bases: 2. The germline V gene has CDR1 LGHDT and CDR2 YNNKEL (reference sequence). This CDR3 is built from 15 residues. The chain's CDR3 is CASSQGQGINQPQHF. CDR3 sequence (DNA): TGTGCCAGCAGCCAGGGACAGGGGATCAATCAGCCCCAGCATTTT.

This clone was observed at least ten times. This chain uses TRBV10-3 with TRBJ2-2; D not certain. The CDR3 consists of 15 residues. Trimming removed 7 bases at V and 1 base at J, with 13 bases between. Germline V lookup: CDR1 ENHRY, CDR2 SYGVKD. DNA of the CDR3: TGTGCCATCACCAAGTCCCAGGAGAACACCGGGGAGCTGTTTTTT. Translating it yields CAITKSQENTGELFF.

The genes are TRBV18 and TRBJ2-5; D is unresolved. CDR3 length: 12 residues. Germline loops: CDR1 KGHSH, CDR2 LQKENI. V was cut by 2 bases and J by 4 bases, with 5 bases left in between. CDR3 coding DNA: TGTGCCAGCTCACCAGGGCGAGAGACCCAGTACTTC. Translating gives CASSPGRETQYF.

This clone has only a few counts. As DNA, the CDR3 is TGTGCCAGCAGTCACAGGTTTGCAGGAAACACCATATATTTT. It translates to CASSHRFAGNTIYF. The rearrangement joins TRBV6-5 to TRBJ1-3; tentative D call: TRBD1 (5 bases). The CDR3 consists of 14 residues. V was shortened by 5 bases and J by 4 bases, with 12 bases between the two germline ends. The germline V gene encodes CDR1 MNHEY and CDR2 SVGAGI.

The chain is built from TRBV2 and TRBJ2-7, with 8 nucleotides matching TRBD1. The CDR3 length is 13 residues. J gave up 7 bases and V 5 bases, and 7 bases lay outside the gene matches. CDR1 is SNHLY, CDR2 FYNNEI, per germline. CDR3 region: CASSRQGMGEQYV. CDR3 nucleotide sequence: TGTGCCAGCAGTAGACAGGGGATGGGGGAGCAGTACGTC.

The chain joins TRBV30 to TRBJ1-5, with D perhaps matching TRBD1 (6 bases). The CDR3 sequence is 13 residues long. V was clipped by 0 bases and J by 6 bases, with 9 bases between them. CDR1 is GTSNPN and CDR2 is SVGIG in the germline V gene (reference sequence). In DNA form, the CDR3 reads TGTGCCTGGAGTGTACAGGGCACTCAGCCCCAGCATTTT. It yields the protein CAWSVQGTQPQHF.

This clone has a single count. This chain uses TRBV27 with TRBJ1-2, with a possible D match to TRBD1 (5 bases). Deletions cut 4 bases from V and 6 bases from J, with 12 bases between. The germline gives CDR1 MNHEY, CDR2 SMNVEV (reference sequence). CDR3 length equals 13 residues. This chain's CDR3 is CASSSPGRDGYTF. CDR3 nucleotide sequence: TGTGCCAGCAGTTCCCCGGGCAGGGATGGCTACACCTTC.

The chain uses TRBV24-1 and TRBJ1-5, with D tentatively TRBD1 (5 bases). The CDR3 is 14 residues long. The germline V gene has CDR1 KGHDR and CDR2 SFDVKD. V was pared by 6 bases and J by 0 bases, with 8 bases between. The CDR3 here is CATSRGNSNQPQHF. The CDR3 region has the DNA TGTGCCACCAGTAGGGGAAATAGCAATCAGCCCCAGCATTTT.

The chain combines TRBV5-1 with TRBJ2-6; D remains ambiguous. Trimming shortened V by 4 bases and J by 0 bases, and 11 bases separated the two germline ends. Germline V gives CDR1 SGHRS, CDR2 YFSETQ. This CDR3 has 16 residues. DNA of the CDR3: TGCGCCAGCAGCGCCAGCGTTTACTCTGGGGCCAACGTCCTGACTTTC. As protein: CASSASVYSGANVLTF. The full variable domain, its missing parts supplied by reference TRBV5-1 and TRBJ2-6, is KAGVTQTPRYLIKTRGQQVTLSCSPISGHRSVSWYQQTPGQGLQFLFEYFSETQRNKGNFPGRFSGRQFSNSRSEMNVSTLELGDSALYLCASSASVYSGANVLTFGAGSRLTVL.

This clone was seen a handful of times. The chain recombines TRBV4-2 with TRBJ2-2; 10 nucleotides agree with TRBD1. This CDR3 comprises 16 residues. The ends lost 0 bases at V and 3 bases at J; junction bases unmatched: 1. Germline V CDR1 and CDR2: LGHNA, YNFKEQ. The CDR3 spells CASSQETGGYTGELFF. The CDR3 DNA follows: TGTGCCAGCAGCCAAGAGACAGGGGGCTACACCGGGGAGCTGTTTTTT.

V is TRBV10-3 and J is TRBJ2-1; 8 bases line up with TRBD2. Germline V gene data show CDR1 as ENHRY and CDR2 as SYGVKD. J gave up 3 bases and V 3 bases, and 7 bases lay outside the gene matches. This CDR3 is 16 amino acids long. Here the CDR3 reads CAISDLAGGLYNEQFF. The CDR3 nucleotides read TGTGCCATCAGTGATCTTGCGGGGGGCCTCTACAATGAGCAGTTCTTC.

The V and J genes are TRBV5-5 and TRBJ1-1; D is undetermined. CDR3 length equals 12 residues. Germline CDR1 is SGHKS and CDR2 is YYEKEE (reference sequence). V gave up 0 bases and J gave up 6 bases, with 6 bases separating them. The CDR3 region has the DNA TGTGCCAGCAGCTTGGGTGTCGCTGAAGCTTTCTTT. Residues: CASSLGVAEAFF.

The genes are TRBV5-4 and TRBJ2-7, with TRBD2 matching over 7 bases. The germline V gene encodes CDR1 SGHNT and CDR2 YYREEE (reference sequence). The CDR3 is 16 residues long. Losses at the gene ends were 4 bases for V and 2 bases for J; bases not matched to a gene: 12. The CDR3, as DNA: TGTGCCAGCAGCCCCAGGTCGGGGGGATACACCTACGAGCAGTACTTC. This sequence encodes CASSPRSGGYTYEQYF. The full variable domain, completed using reference TRBV5-4 and TRBJ2-7, is ETGVTQSPTHLIKTRGQQVTLRCSSQSGHNTVSWYQQALGQGPQFIFQYYREEENGRGNFPPRFSGLQFPNYSSELNVNALELDDSALYLCASSPRSGGYTYEQYFGPGTRLTVT.

In DNA, the CDR3 is TGTGCCAGCAGTTCACTAGGCTATAATGAAAAACTGTTTTTT. This gives the protein CASSSLGYNEKLFF. The chain carries TRBV27 and TRBJ1-4; D is unclear. From germline, CDR1 is MNHEY and CDR2 SMNVEV (reference sequence). V was trimmed by 4 bases and J by 4 bases, leaving 10 bases between them. The CDR3 sequence is 14 residues long.

This chain links TRBV30 with TRBJ2-5, with 7 positions matching TRBD2. The germline V gene has CDR1 GTSNPN and CDR2 SVGIG (reference sequence). The CDR3 is 16 amino acids. V was pared by 4 bases and J by 5 bases, with 16 bases of the junction left unmatched. The CDR3 bases are TGTGCCTGGATTGATACCTCTGGGAGGGTCCGGGAGACCCAGTACTTC. Its translation is CAWIDTSGRVRETQYF.

This clone was found once. The chain combines TRBV3-1 (or the pseudogene TRBV3-2) with TRBJ1-6; a weak D match, TRBD1 (6 bases). In germline, CDR1 is LGHDT, CDR2 YNNKEL (reference sequence). CDR3 length equals 16 residues. V shed 2 bases and J shed 6 bases, with 14 bases lying between them. The CDR3: CASSQLGAGINSPLHF. CDR3 DNA sequence: TGTGCCAGCAGCCAATTGGGGGCAGGGATTAATTCACCCCTCCACTTT.

The chain links TRBV24-1 to TRBJ2-3, with 8 nucleotides matching TRBD2. Germline CDR1 reads KGHDR; CDR2 reads SFDVKD. V shed 3 bases, J shed 3 bases, and the junction held 4 bases outside the gene matches. There are 15 residues in the CDR3. DNA for the CDR3: TGTGCCACCAGTGATCGAGCGGGGGTAACAGATACGCAGTATTTT. Translating gives CATSDRAGVTDTQYF.